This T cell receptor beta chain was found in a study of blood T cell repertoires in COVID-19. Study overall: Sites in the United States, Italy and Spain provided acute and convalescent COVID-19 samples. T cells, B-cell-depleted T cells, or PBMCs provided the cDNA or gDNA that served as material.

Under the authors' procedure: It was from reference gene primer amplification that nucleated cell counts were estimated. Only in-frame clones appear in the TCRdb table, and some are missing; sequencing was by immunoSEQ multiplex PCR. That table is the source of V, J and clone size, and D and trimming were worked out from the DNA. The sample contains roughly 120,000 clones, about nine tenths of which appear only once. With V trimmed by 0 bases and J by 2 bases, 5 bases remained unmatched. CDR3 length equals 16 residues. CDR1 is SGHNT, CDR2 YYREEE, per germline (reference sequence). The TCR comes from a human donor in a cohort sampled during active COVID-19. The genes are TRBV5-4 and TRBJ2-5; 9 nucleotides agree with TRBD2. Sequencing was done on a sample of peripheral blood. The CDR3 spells CASSLGGRGQQETQYF. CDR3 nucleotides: TGTGCCAGCAGCTTGGGCGGGAGGGGGCAACAAGAGACCCAGTACTTC.